The clone carrying this T cell receptor beta chain has at least ten counts. Its antigen is as yet unknown. This specimen comes from a study of T cells in Graves' hyperthyroidism and ophthalmopathy. Study background: Peripheral blood was secured at the point of initial diagnosis, before any treatment. Study results and caveats: Onset of ophthalmopathy came a median roughly 6.5 months after the model predicted it. Separating ophthalmopathy from stable hyperthyroidism was achieved by a 13 V-J model.

Isolation of PBMCs was performed on 10 ml fresh peripheral blood. From RNA transcripts, TCR beta CDR3 regions were amplified. HTBI primers drove first-round RT-PCR of the TCR CDR3. One entry per CDR3 protein, called by TCRdb with MiXCR from the multiplex PCR reads. Of nearly 600,000 distinct CDR3 sequences listed, more than 11% were seen once; the top ten hold 5.8%. V gave up 0 bases and J gave up 7 bases, with 21 bases separating them. The germline V gene has CDR1 LNHNV and CDR2 YYDKDF (reference sequence). This CDR3 spans 17 amino acids. This TCR came from a woman in her thirties with Graves' hyperthyroidism that later progressed to Graves' ophthalmopathy. The sample comprised blood. The chain couples TRBV15 to TRBJ2-5; D might be TRBD2 (6 bases). The CDR3 region is CATSRDLAAGRVGTQYF. As DNA, the CDR3 is TGTGCCACCAGCAGAGATTTAGCGGCGGGAAGGGTTGGGACCCAGTACTTC.